A selection of T cell receptor beta chains follows, all from one sample in a study of T cell responses to AZD1222 COVID-19 vaccine. Clones were sequenced by immunoSEQ multiplex PCR, and TCRdb holds only the in-frame ones, with some missing. The sample holds some 140,000 clones, approximately 91% seen once. This specimen was peripheral blood, taken on day 0 of AZD1222 vaccination. The receptor source for this set is an adult in good health. The CDR3 runs from the conserved cysteine through the conserved F or W. A D gene is named only where the DNA matches it firmly. Only part of the rows carry a size: once, few, many, or a class if the clone is expanded.

V: TRBV10-3; J: TRBJ1-2; size: .; D: .; DNA: TGTGCCATCACTTTAACAGAAAACTATGGCTACACCTTC; CDR3: CAITLTENYGYTF
V: TRBV11-3; J: TRBJ2-1; size: .; D: TRBD1; DNA: TGTGCCAGCAGCCCCGGACAGGGGGGGGACAATGAGCAGTTCTTC; CDR3: CASSPGQGGDNEQFF
V: TRBV18; J: TRBJ1-5; size: .; D: .; DNA: TGTGCCAGCTCACCGGGGTTTCAGCCCCAGCATTTT; CDR3: CASSPGFQPQHF
V: TRBV12-3/TRBV12-4; J: TRBJ2-1; size: .; D: .; DNA: TGTGCCAGCAGTTTAATGGCACAGCAGTTCTTC; CDR3: CASSLMAQQFF
V: TRBV19; J: TRBJ2-7; size: .; D: TRBD1; DNA: TGTGCCAGTAGACCCGGGACAGCAGCCTACGAGCAGTACTTC; CDR3: CASRPGTAAYEQYF
V: TRBV30; J: TRBJ1-2; size: .; D: .; DNA: TGTGCCTGGAGTGTACCACCCAGTGGTAGGCCCTACTATGGCTACACCTTC; CDR3: CAWSVPPSGRPYYGYTF
V: TRBV30; J: TRBJ1-5; size: few; D: TRBD1; DNA: TGTGCCTGGAGTGGGACAGGGGATCAGCCCCAGCATTTT; CDR3: CAWSGTGDQPQHF
V: TRBV6-1; J: TRBJ2-5; size: .; D: TRBD2; DNA: TGTGCCAGCAGTGAATCCGGTCGGGGGGAGAGGGCCCAGTACTTC; CDR3: CASSESGRGERAQYF
V: TRBV5-6; J: TRBJ2-5; size: .; D: .; DNA: TGTGCCAGCAGCATAATCTCGACTAGGATGCAGGACACCCAGTACTTC; CDR3: CASSIISTRMQDTQYF
V: TRBV5-6; J: TRBJ2-5; size: .; D: .; DNA: TGTGCCAGCAGCTTGGAGTCTGGCGCGGGCCTGTACCAAGAGACCCAGTACTTC; CDR3: CASSLESGAGLYQETQYF
V: TRBV4-2; J: TRBJ2-7; size: .; D: .; DNA: TGTGCCAGCAGCCAAGAGGTGGATTCCTACGAGCAGTACTTC; CDR3: CASSQEVDSYEQYF
V: TRBV2; J: TRBJ1-1; size: .; D: TRBD1; DNA: TGTGCCAGCAGGGGACAGAAGAACACTGAAGCTTTCTTT; CDR3: CASRGQKNTEAFF
V: TRBV2; J: TRBJ1-1; size: .; D: TRBD1; DNA: TGTGCCAGCAGGATCGACAGGGCAAACACTGAAGCTTTCTTT; CDR3: CASRIDRANTEAFF
V: TRBV19; J: TRBJ2-1; size: .; D: TRBD2; DNA: TGTGCCAGTAGTATAATGGCGGGAGTGCTCGACAATGAGCAGTTCTTC; CDR3: CASSIMAGVLDNEQFF
V: TRBV9; J: TRBJ1-5; size: .; D: TRBD1; DNA: TGTGCCAGCAGCGTTCAGGGGGAGCGAAATCAGCCCCAGCATTTT; CDR3: CASSVQGERNQPQHF
V: TRBV4-1; J: TRBJ2-1; size: .; D: .; DNA: TGCGCCAGCAGCCAAGTCAGCGCCGCAACAGACTTCTTCGAGCAGTTCTTC; CDR3: CASSQVSAATDFFEQFF
V: TRBV11-2; J: TRBJ1-3; size: .; D: .; DNA: TGTGCCAGCAGCCCACAGACCACTACTGGAAACACCATATATTTT; CDR3: CASSPQTTTGNTIYF
V: TRBV5-5; J: TRBJ2-7; size: .; D: TRBD1; DNA: TGTGCCAGCAGCTTGGTGGGGACAGGGGGTAACTCCTACGAGCAGTACTTC; CDR3: CASSLVGTGGNSYEQYF
V: TRBV18; J: TRBJ2-1; size: .; D: TRBD1; DNA: TGTGCCAGCTCACCGACAGGGGCGTTCTATGAGCAGTTCTTC; CDR3: CASSPTGAFYEQFF
V: TRBV11-3; J: TRBJ2-1; size: .; D: .; DNA: TGTGCCAGCAGCTTAGGTGACAGCCTTGGGAATGAGCAGTTCTTC; CDR3: CASSLGDSLGNEQFF
V: TRBV11-3; J: TRBJ1-6; size: .; D: TRBD1; DNA: TGTGCCAGCAGCTCGGACCTCCGGACAGGCGCGGGGAAAACCCTCCACTTT; CDR3: CASSSDLRTGAGKTLHF
V: TRBV19; J: TRBJ2-7; size: .; D: .; DNA: TGTGCCAGTAGTGAAGGACTCTACGAGCAGTACTTC; CDR3: CASSEGLYEQYF
V: TRBV21-1; J: TRBJ2-2; size: .; D: .; DNA: TGTGCCAGCAGCAAAGCGCAGACAGCGTCCGGGGAGCTGTTTTTT; CDR3: CASSKAQTASGELFF
V: TRBV24-1; J: TRBJ1-3; size: .; D: .; DNA: TGTGCCACCAGTGGGTCTCAGGGAAACACCATATATTTT; CDR3: CATSGSQGNTIYF
V: TRBV9; J: TRBJ1-1; size: few; D: TRBD1; DNA: TGTGCCAGCAGCGGACAGGGGAAGACTGAAGCTTTCTTT; CDR3: CASSGQGKTEAFF
V: TRBV6-2/TRBV6-3; J: TRBJ2-3; size: .; D: .; DNA: TGTGCCAGCAGTTACAGACAAGTAGATACGCAGTATTTT; CDR3: CASSYRQVDTQYF
V: TRBV7-9; J: TRBJ2-7; size: .; D: .; DNA: TGTGCCAGCAGCTTCGCGGGAATCTACGAGCAGTACTTC; CDR3: CASSFAGIYEQYF
V: TRBV11-2; J: TRBJ1-5; size: .; D: .; DNA: TGTGCCAGCAGCTTGTTGGGGAATCAGCCCCAGCATTTT; CDR3: CASSLLGNQPQHF
V: TRBV7-6; J: TRBJ2-3; size: medium-sized; D: TRBD2; DNA: TGTGCCAGCAGCCGGGGACTAGCGGGGGACCCTACGCAGTATTTT; CDR3: CASSRGLAGDPTQYF
V: TRBV27; J: TRBJ1-1; size: .; D: TRBD1; DNA: TGTGCCAGCTCTTCACGATCGGACAGGCCGGCTTTCTTT; CDR3: CASSSRSDRPAFF
V: TRBV19; J: TRBJ2-1; size: .; D: .; DNA: TGTGCCAGTAGTATAGCGGCAGGGTGGACGGATGAGCAGTTCTTC; CDR3: CASSIAAGWTDEQFF
V: TRBV7-2; J: TRBJ1-2; size: .; D: .; DNA: TGTGCCAGCAGCTTAGATCTTTGGGACGGCTATGGCTACACCTTC; CDR3: CASSLDLWDGYGYTF
V: TRBV7-3; J: TRBJ1-1; size: .; D: TRBD1; DNA: TGTGCCAGCAGCCAAAATCCCTTAACGGGACAGACGAACACTGAAGCTTTCTTT; CDR3: CASSQNPLTGQTNTEAFF
V: TRBV6-5; J: TRBJ1-2; size: .; D: .; DNA: TGTGCCAGCAGTTACGCAGGGAACACCTTGCGAGGCTACACCTTC; CDR3: CASSYAGNTLRGYTF
V: TRBV9; J: TRBJ2-1; size: .; D: .; DNA: TGTGCCAGCAGCGGACGGGACTCCTACAATGAGCAGTTCTTC; CDR3: CASSGRDSYNEQFF
V: TRBV10-3; J: TRBJ1-5; size: .; D: .; DNA: TGTGCCAGCAGAGGGGCACAGGGCAATCAGCCCCAGCATTTT; CDR3: CASRGAQGNQPQHF